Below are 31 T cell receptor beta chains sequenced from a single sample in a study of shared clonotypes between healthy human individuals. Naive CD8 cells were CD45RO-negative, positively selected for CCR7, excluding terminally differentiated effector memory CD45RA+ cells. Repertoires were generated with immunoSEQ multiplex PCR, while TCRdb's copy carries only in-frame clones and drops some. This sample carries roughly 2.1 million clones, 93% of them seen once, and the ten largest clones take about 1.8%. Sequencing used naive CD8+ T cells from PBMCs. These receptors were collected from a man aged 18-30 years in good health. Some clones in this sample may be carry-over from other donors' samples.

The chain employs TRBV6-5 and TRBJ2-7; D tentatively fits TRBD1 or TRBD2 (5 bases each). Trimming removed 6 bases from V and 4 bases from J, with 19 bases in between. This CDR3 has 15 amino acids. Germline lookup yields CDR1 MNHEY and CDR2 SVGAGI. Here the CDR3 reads CASRPRNSGSYEQYF. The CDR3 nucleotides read TGTGCCAGCAGACCCCGAAACTCAGGGAGTTACGAGCAGTACTTC.

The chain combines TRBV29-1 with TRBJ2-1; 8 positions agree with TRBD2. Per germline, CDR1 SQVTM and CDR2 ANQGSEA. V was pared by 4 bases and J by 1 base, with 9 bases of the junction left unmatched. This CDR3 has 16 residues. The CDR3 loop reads CSVVVSGRTSYNEQFF. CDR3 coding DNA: TGCAGCGTTGTTGTGAGCGGGAGAACATCCTACAATGAGCAGTTCTTC.

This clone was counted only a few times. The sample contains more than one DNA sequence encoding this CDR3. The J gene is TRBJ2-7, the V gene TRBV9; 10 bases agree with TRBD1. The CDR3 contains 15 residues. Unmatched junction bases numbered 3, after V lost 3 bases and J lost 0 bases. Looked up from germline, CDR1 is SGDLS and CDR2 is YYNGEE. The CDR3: CASSAGQGGSYEQYF. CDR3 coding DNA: TGTGCCAGCAGCGCCGGACAGGGGGGCTCCTACGAGCAGTACTTC.

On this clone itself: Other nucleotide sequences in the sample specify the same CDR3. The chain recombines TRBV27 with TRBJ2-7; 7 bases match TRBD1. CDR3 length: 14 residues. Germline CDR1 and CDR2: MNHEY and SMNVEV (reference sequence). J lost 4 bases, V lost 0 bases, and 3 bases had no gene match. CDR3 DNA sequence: TGTGCCAGCAGTTTATCTGGGACAGTATACGAGCAGTACTTC. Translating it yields CASSLSGTVYEQYF.

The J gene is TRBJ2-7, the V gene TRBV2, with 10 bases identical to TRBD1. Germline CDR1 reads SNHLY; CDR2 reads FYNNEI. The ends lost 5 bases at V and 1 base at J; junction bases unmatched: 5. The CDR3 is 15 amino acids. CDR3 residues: CASSSWGQGSYEQYF. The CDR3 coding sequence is TGTGCCAGCAGTTCGTGGGGACAGGGGTCCTACGAGCAGTACTTC.

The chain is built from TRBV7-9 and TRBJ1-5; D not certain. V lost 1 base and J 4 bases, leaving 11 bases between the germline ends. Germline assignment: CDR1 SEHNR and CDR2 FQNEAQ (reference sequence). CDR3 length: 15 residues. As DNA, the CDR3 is TGTGCCAGCAGCTTAGATTGGGCGGAAAATCAGCCCCAGCATTTT. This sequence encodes CASSLDWAENQPQHF.

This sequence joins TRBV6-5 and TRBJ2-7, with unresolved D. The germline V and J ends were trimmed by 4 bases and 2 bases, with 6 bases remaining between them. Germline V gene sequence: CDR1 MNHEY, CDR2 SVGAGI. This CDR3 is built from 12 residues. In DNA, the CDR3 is TGTGCCAGCAGTTCGCCGACCTACGAGCAGTACTTC. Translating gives CASSSPTYEQYF.

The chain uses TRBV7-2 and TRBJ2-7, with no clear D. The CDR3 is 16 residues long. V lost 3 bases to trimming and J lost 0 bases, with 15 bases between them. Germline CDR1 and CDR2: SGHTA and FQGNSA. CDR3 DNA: TGTGCCAGCAGCTTCCCAGATGACGGCCTCTCCTACGAGCAGTACTTC. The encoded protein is CASSFPDDGLSYEQYF.

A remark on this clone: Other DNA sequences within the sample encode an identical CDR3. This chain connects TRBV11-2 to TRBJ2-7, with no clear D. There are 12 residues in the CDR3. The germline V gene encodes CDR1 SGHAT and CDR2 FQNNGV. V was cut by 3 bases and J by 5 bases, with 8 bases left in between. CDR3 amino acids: CASSFFPHEQYF. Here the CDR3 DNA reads TGTGCCAGCAGCTTCTTCCCCCACGAGCAGTACTTC.

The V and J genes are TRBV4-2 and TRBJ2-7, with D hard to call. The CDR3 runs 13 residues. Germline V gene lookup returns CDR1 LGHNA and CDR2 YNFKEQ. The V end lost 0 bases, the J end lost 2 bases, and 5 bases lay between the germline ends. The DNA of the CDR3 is TGTGCCAGCAGCCAAGAGTATACCTACGAGCAGTACTTC. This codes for CASSQEYTYEQYF.

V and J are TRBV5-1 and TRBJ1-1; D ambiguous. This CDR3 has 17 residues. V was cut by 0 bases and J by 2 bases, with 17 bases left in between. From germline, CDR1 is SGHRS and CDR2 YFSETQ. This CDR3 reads CASSLAAGGGVNTEAFF. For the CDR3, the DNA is TGCGCCAGCAGCTTGGCGGCAGGCGGAGGAGTAAACACTGAAGCTTTCTTT.

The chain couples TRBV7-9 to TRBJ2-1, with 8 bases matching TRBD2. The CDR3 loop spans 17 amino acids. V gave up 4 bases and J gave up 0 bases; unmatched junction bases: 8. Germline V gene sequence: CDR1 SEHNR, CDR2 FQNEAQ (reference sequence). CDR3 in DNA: TGTGCCAGCAGCTACGCTAGCGGGCCAGCCTCCTACAATGAGCAGTTCTTC. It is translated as CASSYASGPASYNEQFF.

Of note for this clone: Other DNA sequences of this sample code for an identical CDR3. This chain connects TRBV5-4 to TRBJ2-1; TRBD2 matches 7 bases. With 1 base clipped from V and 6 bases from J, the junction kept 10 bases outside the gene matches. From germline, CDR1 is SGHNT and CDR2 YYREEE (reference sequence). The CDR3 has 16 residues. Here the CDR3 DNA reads TGTGCCAGCAGCTTGAAGCGGGAACGGGTCGGCAATGAGCAGTTCTTC. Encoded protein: CASSLKRERVGNEQFF.

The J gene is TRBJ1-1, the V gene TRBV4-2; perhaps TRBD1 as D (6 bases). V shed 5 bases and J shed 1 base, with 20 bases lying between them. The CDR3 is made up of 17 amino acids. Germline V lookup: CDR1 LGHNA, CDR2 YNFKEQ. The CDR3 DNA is TGTGCCAGCAGCTACCCGATGAGAGGGGGGGCGAACACTGAAGCTTTCTTT. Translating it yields CASSYPMRGGANTEAFF.

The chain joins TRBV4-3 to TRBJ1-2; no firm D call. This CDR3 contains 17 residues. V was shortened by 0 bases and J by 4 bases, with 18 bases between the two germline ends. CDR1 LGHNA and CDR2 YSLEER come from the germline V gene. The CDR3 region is CASSQESTVDDIYGYTF. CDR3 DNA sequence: TGCGCCAGCAGCCAAGAATCGACGGTCGATGACATCTATGGCTACACCTTC.

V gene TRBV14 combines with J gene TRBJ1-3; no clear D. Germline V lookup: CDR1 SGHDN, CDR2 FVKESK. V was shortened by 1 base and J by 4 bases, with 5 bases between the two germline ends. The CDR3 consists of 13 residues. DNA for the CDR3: TGTGCCAGCAGCCAAGGGCCGGGAAACACCATATATTTT. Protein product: CASSQGPGNTIYF.

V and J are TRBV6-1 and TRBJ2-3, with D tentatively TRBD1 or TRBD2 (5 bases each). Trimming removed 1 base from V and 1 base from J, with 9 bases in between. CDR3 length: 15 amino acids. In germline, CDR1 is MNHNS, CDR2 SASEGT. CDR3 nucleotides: TGTGCCAGCAGTGAAGGGGTGGGACGCACAGATACGCAGTATTTT. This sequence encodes CASSEGVGRTDTQYF.

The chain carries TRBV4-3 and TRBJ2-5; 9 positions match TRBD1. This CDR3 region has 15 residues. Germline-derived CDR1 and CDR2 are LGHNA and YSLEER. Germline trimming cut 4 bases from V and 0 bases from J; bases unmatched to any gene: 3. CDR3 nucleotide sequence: TGCGCCAGCAGCCCCGGGACAGGGTACCAAGAGACCCAGTACTTC. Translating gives CASSPGTGYQETQYF.

The CDR3 DNA follows: TGTGCCAGCAGTTTGTCTCCCCACTATGGCTACACCTTC. As protein: CASSLSPHYGYTF. The chain carries TRBV27 and TRBJ1-2; D is unresolved. Germline V gene lookup returns CDR1 MNHEY and CDR2 SMNVEV (reference sequence). The germline V and J ends were trimmed by 3 bases and 3 bases, with 8 bases remaining between them. The CDR3 spans 13 residues.

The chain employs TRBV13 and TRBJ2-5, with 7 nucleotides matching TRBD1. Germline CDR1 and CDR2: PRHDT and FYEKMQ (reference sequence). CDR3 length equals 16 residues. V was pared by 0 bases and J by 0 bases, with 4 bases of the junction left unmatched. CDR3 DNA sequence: TGTGCCAGCAGCTTAGGCCGGGACAGCTACCAAGAGACCCAGTACTTC. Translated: CASSLGRDSYQETQYF.

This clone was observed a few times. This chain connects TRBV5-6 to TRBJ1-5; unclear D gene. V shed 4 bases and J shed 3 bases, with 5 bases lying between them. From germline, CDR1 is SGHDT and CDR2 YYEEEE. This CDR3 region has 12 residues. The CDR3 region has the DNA TGTGCCAGCAGCCGTGACAATCAGCCCCAGCATTTT. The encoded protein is CASSRDNQPQHF.

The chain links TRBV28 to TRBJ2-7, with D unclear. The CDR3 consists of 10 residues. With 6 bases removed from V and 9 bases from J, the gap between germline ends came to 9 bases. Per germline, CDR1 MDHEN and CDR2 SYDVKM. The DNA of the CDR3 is TGTGCCAGCAGAGACAATAGGCAGTACTTC. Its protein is CASRDNRQYF.

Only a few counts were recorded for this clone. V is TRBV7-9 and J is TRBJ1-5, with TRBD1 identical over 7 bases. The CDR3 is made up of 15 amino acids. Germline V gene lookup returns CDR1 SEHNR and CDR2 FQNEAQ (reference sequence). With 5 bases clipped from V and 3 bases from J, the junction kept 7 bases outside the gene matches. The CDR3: CASSLSDRDNQPQHF. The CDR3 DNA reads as TGTGCCAGCAGCCTAAGCGACAGGGACAATCAGCCCCAGCATTTT.

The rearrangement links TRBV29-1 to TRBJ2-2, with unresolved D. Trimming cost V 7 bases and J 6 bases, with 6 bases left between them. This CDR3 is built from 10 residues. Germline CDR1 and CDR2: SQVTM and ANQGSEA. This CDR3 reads CSAKAGELFF. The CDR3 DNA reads TGCAGCGCTAAGGCCGGGGAGCTGTTTTTT.

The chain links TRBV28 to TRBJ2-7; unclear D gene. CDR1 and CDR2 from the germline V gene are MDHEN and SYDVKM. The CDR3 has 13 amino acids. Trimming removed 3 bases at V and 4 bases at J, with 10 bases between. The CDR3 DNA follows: TGTGCCAGCAGTTTCCTCCCCCTTTACGAGCAGTACTTC. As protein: CASSFLPLYEQYF.

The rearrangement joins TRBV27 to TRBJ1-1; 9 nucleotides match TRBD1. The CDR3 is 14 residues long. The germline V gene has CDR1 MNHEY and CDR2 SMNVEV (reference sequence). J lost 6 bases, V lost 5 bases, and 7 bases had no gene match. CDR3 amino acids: CASSGGTGLAEAFF. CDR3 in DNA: TGTGCCAGCAGTGGGGGGACAGGGTTGGCTGAAGCTTTCTTT.

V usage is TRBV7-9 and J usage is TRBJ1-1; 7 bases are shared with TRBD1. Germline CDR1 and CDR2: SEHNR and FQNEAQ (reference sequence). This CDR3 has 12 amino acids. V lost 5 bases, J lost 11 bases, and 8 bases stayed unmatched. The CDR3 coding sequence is TGTGCCAGCAGCCCGACAGGGCGGGGGGCTTTCTTT. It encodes CASSPTGRGAFF.

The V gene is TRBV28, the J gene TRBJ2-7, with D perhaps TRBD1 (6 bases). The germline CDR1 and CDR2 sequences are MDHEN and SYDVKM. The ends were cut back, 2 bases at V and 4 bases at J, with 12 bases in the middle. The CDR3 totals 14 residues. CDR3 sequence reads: CASSLPGVDYEQYF. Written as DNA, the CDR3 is TGTGCCAGCAGTTTACCAGGGGTGGATTACGAGCAGTACTTC.

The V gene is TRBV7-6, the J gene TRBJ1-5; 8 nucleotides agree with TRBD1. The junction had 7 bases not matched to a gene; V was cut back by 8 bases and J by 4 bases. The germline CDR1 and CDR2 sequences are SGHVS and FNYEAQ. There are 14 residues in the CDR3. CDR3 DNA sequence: TGTGCCAGCGCATCAGGGGGCTGGAATCAGCCCCAGCATTTT. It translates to CASASGGWNQPQHF.

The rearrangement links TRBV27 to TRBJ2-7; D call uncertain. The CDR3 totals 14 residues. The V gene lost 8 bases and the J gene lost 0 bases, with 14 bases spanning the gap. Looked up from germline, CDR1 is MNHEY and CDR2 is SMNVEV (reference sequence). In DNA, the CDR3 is TGTGCCAGCCGCTTCCGGGCCCCCTCCTACGAGCAGTACTTC. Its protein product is CASRFRAPSYEQYF.

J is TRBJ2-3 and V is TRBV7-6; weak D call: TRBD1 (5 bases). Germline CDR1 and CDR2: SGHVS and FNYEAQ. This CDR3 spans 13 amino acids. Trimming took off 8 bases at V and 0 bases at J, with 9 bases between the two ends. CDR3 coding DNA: TGTGCCAGCCGACAGTTGAGCACAGATACGCAGTATTTT. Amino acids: CASRQLSTDTQYF.